These 30 T cell receptor beta chains were all obtained from the same sample, sequenced in a study of identical twins' blood T cells. TCRdb ran MiXCR on the 5' RACE reads and lists one entry per CDR3 protein. The sample lists a few hundred thousand distinct CDR3 sequences, 28% seen once, with roughly 6.1% in the top ten. Input material: PBMCs. These receptors all come from a woman aged 18 to 55 in good health.

The J gene is TRBJ1-1, the V gene TRBV5-1; no firm D call. From germline, CDR1 is SGHRS and CDR2 YFSETQ. V was shortened by 5 bases and J by 1 base, with 12 bases between the two germline ends. This CDR3 is built from 14 residues. CDR3 sequence (DNA): TGCGCCAGCAGGGTAGGAACCGGGAACACTGAAGCTTTCTTT. It specifies CASRVGTGNTEAFF.

This clonotype has just a few counts. The rearrangement links TRBV9 to TRBJ1-6; TRBD1 is a possible D gene (6 bases). The CDR3 extends over 15 amino acids. V was cut by 0 bases and J by 6 bases, with 10 bases left in between. The germline V gene encodes CDR1 SGDLS and CDR2 YYNGEE. CDR3 region: CASSVGRGPNSPLHF. The CDR3 bases are TGTGCCAGCAGCGTAGGCCGGGGGCCTAATTCACCCCTCCACTTT. Full variable domain (outside the CDR3, taken from reference TRBV9 and TRBJ1-6): DSGVTQTPKHLITATGQRVTLRCSPRSGDLSVYWYQQSLDQGLQFLIQYYNGEERAKGNILERFSAQQFPDLHSELNLSSLELGDSALYFCASSVGRGPNSPLHFGNGTRLTVT.

This clonotype occurred a few times. The V and J genes are TRBV11-2 and TRBJ1-4; no clear D. Per germline, CDR1 SGHAT and CDR2 FQNNGV. Trimming removed 4 bases from V and 6 bases from J, with 6 bases in between. The CDR3 has 12 residues. This CDR3 is CASSSDHEKLFF. CDR3 coding DNA: TGTGCCAGCAGCTCGGACCATGAAAAACTGTTTTTT.

In this sample, this clonotype turned up many times. The chain uses TRBV20-1 and TRBJ2-1, with TRBD2 matching over 9 bases. CDR3 length: 15 residues. Per germline, CDR1 DFQATT and CDR2 SNEGSKA (reference sequence). Trimming at V came to 0 bases and at J to 8 bases, leaving 8 bases not matched to a gene. The CDR3 loop reads CSARDVIAGADEQFF. CDR3 bases: TGCAGTGCTAGAGATGTAATAGCGGGAGCTGATGAGCAGTTCTTC.

This clonotype was found a few times. The chain carries TRBV7-2 and TRBJ2-1; 11 bases line up with TRBD2. V lost 5 bases to trimming and J lost 6 bases; unmatched junction nucleotides: 6. CDR3 length equals 15 residues. Germline CDR1 SGHTA, CDR2 FQGNSA. The CDR3 here is CASSRTSGRGNEQFF. In DNA form, the CDR3 reads TGTGCCAGCAGCCGAACTAGCGGGAGAGGCAATGAGCAGTTCTTC.

In its sample, this clonotype was seen a few times. The J gene is TRBJ2-1, the V gene TRBV7-6; D possibly matches TRBD1 or TRBD2 (5 bases each). The CDR3 contains 14 residues. The V and J ends lost 5 bases and 5 bases respectively, with 13 bases between them. Germline V CDR1 and CDR2: SGHVS, FNYEAQ. The CDR3 sequence: CASSPGGDNNEQFF. The DNA of the CDR3 is TGTGCCAGCAGCCCTGGGGGTGATAACAATGAGCAGTTCTTC.

This clonotype was found a few times. The J gene is TRBJ2-1, the V gene TRBV12-5, with D hard to call. The CDR3 loop spans 17 amino acids. V was shortened by 0 bases and J by 8 bases, with 20 bases between the two germline ends. CDR1 and CDR2 from the germline V gene are LGHNT and FRNRAP. CDR3 in DNA: TGTGCTAGTGGTTTGGTACGTGAGGTGGGGAAGGGCGATGAGCAGTTCTTC. Translating it yields CASGLVREVGKGDEQFF.

This clonotype was detected only a few times. V usage is TRBV10-3 and J usage is TRBJ2-1, with TRBD2 as a possible D gene (6 bases). V was pared by 2 bases and J by 8 bases, with 28 bases between. CDR1 ENHRY and CDR2 SYGVKD come from the germline V gene. The CDR3 has 19 residues. The CDR3 DNA is TGTGCCATCAGTGAGCCAATTTGGAGGGGCTACCTCGCCCGGGATGAGCAGTTCTTC. It yields the protein CAISEPIWRGYLARDEQFF.

Here the CDR3 reads CSARGMPNTEAFF. The CDR3 DNA sequence: TGCAGTGCTAGAGGCATGCCGAACACTGAAGCTTTCTTT. V gene TRBV20-1 combines with J gene TRBJ1-1; D gene ambiguous. Per germline, CDR1 DFQATT and CDR2 SNEGSKA (reference sequence). This CDR3 spans 13 amino acids. With 1 base removed from V and 1 base from J, the gap between germline ends came to 7 bases.

The chain carries TRBV20-1 and TRBJ1-1; D gene ambiguous. In germline, CDR1 is DFQATT, CDR2 SNEGSKA (reference sequence). Trimming stripped 3 bases from V and 4 bases from J, with 12 bases between. This CDR3 comprises 13 residues. CDR3 in amino acids: CSARLGIITEAFF. The CDR3 DNA follows: TGCAGTGCTAGGTTAGGGATAATCACTGAAGCTTTCTTT.

V usage is TRBV7-8 and J usage is TRBJ2-1; no reliable D call. Germline values: CDR1 SGHVS, CDR2 FQNEAQ. Trimming left V 2 bases short and J 12 bases short, with 17 bases between. The CDR3 has 14 residues. In DNA, the CDR3 is TGTGCCAGCAGCTTATCCCTCGACCAAATCTCGCAGTTCTTC. Its protein is CASSLSLDQISQFF.

This clonotype came up a few times. The V call is TRBV6-5, the J call TRBJ1-1, with D perhaps matching TRBD1 (6 bases). CDR3 length: 15 amino acids. Trimming removed 5 bases from V and 4 bases from J, with 17 bases in between. CDR1 is MNHEY, CDR2 SVGAGI, per germline. The CDR3 nucleotides read TGTGCCAGCAGTAAACAGGGCTCGGCTAGCACTGAAGCTTTCTTT. This sequence encodes CASSKQGSASTEAFF.

The chain carries TRBV6-1 and TRBJ1-2; D might be TRBD1 (6 bases). V was cut by 5 bases and J by 5 bases, with 12 bases left in between. Germline assignment: CDR1 MNHNS and CDR2 SASEGT. The CDR3 has 13 amino acids. The CDR3 reads CASSPTGFYGYTF. The CDR3 DNA reads TGTGCCAGCAGTCCGACAGGCTTTTATGGCTACACCTTC.

The sample holds many counts of this clonotype. The rearrangement joins TRBV9 to TRBJ2-3, with D possibly matching TRBD1 (6 bases). CDR1 and CDR2 from the germline V gene are SGDLS and YYNGEE. The CDR3 runs 15 residues. Trimming took 0 bases from V and 7 from J, leaving 15 bases between them. This CDR3 reads CASSVDRTVRNTQYF. DNA of the CDR3: TGTGCCAGCAGCGTAGACCGGACAGTACGAAATACGCAGTATTTT. Complete variable domain (other parts from reference TRBV9 and TRBJ2-3): DSGVTQTPKHLITATGQRVTLRCSPRSGDLSVYWYQQSLDQGLQFLIQYYNGEERAKGNILERFSAQQFPDLHSELNLSSLELGDSALYFCASSVDRTVRNTQYFGPGTRLTVL.

A remark on this clonotype: A much larger clone is a single base away; this may be a read error. The chain employs TRBV20-1 and TRBJ1-3, with TRBD1 identical over 7 bases. CDR3 size: 15 residues. Looked up from germline, CDR1 is DFQATT and CDR2 is SNEGSKA (reference sequence). V trimming: 3 bases; J trimming: 4 bases; junction bases outside the gene matches: 9. This CDR3 is CSARTGTSRGNTIYF. The CDR3 DNA sequence: TGCAGTGCTAGGACAGGGACCTCGCGCGGAAACACCATATATTTT.

This rearrangement joins TRBV27 to TRBJ1-2, with TRBD1 as a possible D gene (5 bases). Trimming shortened V by 3 bases and J by 7 bases, and 12 bases separated the two germline ends. This CDR3 is 13 amino acids long. Germline lookup yields CDR1 MNHEY and CDR2 SMNVEV (reference sequence). Here the CDR3 reads CASSFTGRSGYTF. DNA for the CDR3: TGTGCCAGCAGTTTTACAGGTCGTAGTGGCTACACCTTC.

This clonotype was counted only a few times. The chain couples TRBV20-1 to TRBJ2-5; 8 bases are shared with TRBD2. CDR3 length equals 13 residues. Germline V gives CDR1 DFQATT, CDR2 SNEGSKA (reference sequence). The CDR3 region is CSIQTSGQETQYF. For the CDR3, the DNA is TGCAGCATTCAAACTAGCGGCCAAGAGACCCAGTACTTC.

This clonotype was detected a few times. The chain couples TRBV20-1 to TRBJ1-5, with 7 bases identical to TRBD1. Germline lookup yields CDR1 DFQATT and CDR2 SNEGSKA (reference sequence). V lost 0 bases to trimming and J lost 2 bases; unmatched junction nucleotides: 4. This CDR3 region has 15 residues. This CDR3 is CSARDHRGGNQPQHF. In DNA, the CDR3 is TGCAGTGCTAGAGATCACAGGGGAGGCAATCAGCCCCAGCATTTT.

The rearrangement links TRBV6-2 or TRBV6-3 to TRBJ1-2; D is undetermined. Trimming removed 8 bases from V and 3 bases from J, with 19 bases in between. This CDR3 is 15 amino acids long. The germline V gene encodes CDR1 MNHEY and CDR2 SVGEGT. CDR3: CASGLGGFRDYGYTF. The CDR3 nucleotides read TGTGCCAGCGGTCTCGGCGGCTTTCGGGACTATGGCTACACCTTC.

This chain joins TRBV7-2 and TRBJ2-3; D is uncertain. The CDR3 contains 17 residues. Germline lookup yields CDR1 SGHTA and CDR2 FQGNSA. V gave up 1 base and J gave up 1 base, with 15 bases separating them. The CDR3 DNA is TGTGCCAGCAGCTTAGTCCCCCGAGACCCTGGCACAGATACGCAGTATTTT. Its protein product is CASSLVPRDPGTDTQYF.

This clonotype was detected ten times or more. The CDR3 region is CATSDLKDTQYF. CDR3 DNA sequence: TGTGCCACCAGTGATTTGAAAGATACGCAGTATTTT. The gene calls are TRBV24-1 and TRBJ2-3; D not certain. V lost 0 bases, J lost 5 bases, and 2 bases lay in between. Germline V gives CDR1 KGHDR, CDR2 SFDVKD. The CDR3 runs 12 residues.

The rearrangement joins TRBV5-1 to TRBJ2-1; 10 nucleotides line up with TRBD2. Per the germline V gene, CDR1 is SGHRS and CDR2 is YFSETQ. V gave up 7 bases and J gave up 6 bases; unmatched junction bases: 10. The CDR3 is 15 residues long. The CDR3 reads CASAYGLADLNEQFF. In nucleotides, the CDR3 is TGCGCCAGCGCCTATGGACTAGCGGATCTCAATGAGCAGTTCTTC.

This clonotype was counted only a few times. The V and J genes are TRBV10-2 and TRBJ2-1; tentative D call: TRBD2 (6 bases). The CDR3 has 16 residues. CDR1 WSHSY and CDR2 SAAADI come from the germline V gene. Between the trimmed V and J ends, which lost 2 bases and 3 bases, there was a span of 14 bases. CDR3 coding DNA: TGCGCCAGCAGTGAGCGGGGCGGGAAAATCTACAATGAGCAGTTCTTC. Amino acids: CASSERGGKIYNEQFF.

V usage is TRBV6-1 and J usage is TRBJ2-7, with a tentative D call TRBD2 (5 bases). The V end lost 9 bases, the J end lost 3 bases, and 21 bases lay between the germline ends. Germline V gene sequence: CDR1 MNHNS, CDR2 SASEGT. This CDR3 is 15 amino acids long. The CDR3 DNA is TGTGCCAGTGGCTTGGAGGACGGGGTCTACTACGAGCAGTACTTC. It is translated as CASGLEDGVYYEQYF.

This sequence joins TRBV18 and TRBJ1-5, with D unresolved. The CDR3 loop spans 13 amino acids. Per germline, CDR1 KGHSH and CDR2 LQKENI. V was pared by 3 bases and J by 8 bases, with 11 bases between. This chain's CDR3 is CASSPGGWKPQHF. In nucleotides, the CDR3 is TGTGCCAGCTCACCCGGCGGTTGGAAGCCCCAGCATTTT. The whole variable domain, filled in from reference TRBV18 and TRBJ1-5, reads NAGVMQNPRHLVRRRGQEARLRCSPMKGHSHVYWYRQLPEEGLKFMVYLQKENIIDESGMPKERFSAEFPKEGPSILRIQQVVRGDSAAYFCASSPGGWKPQHFGDGTRLSIL.

The chain employs TRBV19 and TRBJ1-1; tentatively, D is TRBD1 (6 bases). From germline, CDR1 is LNHDA and CDR2 SQIVND (reference sequence). CDR3 length: 15 amino acids. V lost 3 bases and J lost 8, with 19 bases in between. CDR3 DNA sequence: TGTGCCAGTAGTATTTCGACAAAGACAGGAGGGGAAGCTTTCTTT. Translated: CASSISTKTGGEAFF. Full variable domain (remainder filled in from reference TRBV19 and TRBJ1-1): DGGITQSPKYLFRKEGQNVTLSCEQNLNHDAMYWYRQDPGQGLRLIYYSQIVNDFQKGDIAEGYSVSREKKESFPLTVTSAQKNPTAFYLCASSISTKTGGEAFFGQGTRLTVV.

In this sample, this clonotype turned up many times. A junction end diverges from the germline sequence, so it may reflect a read error. The chain combines TRBV10-3 with TRBJ2-1; D may correspond to TRBD1 or TRBD2 (5 bases each). The CDR3 is made up of 10 amino acids. The germline CDR1 and CDR2 sequences are ENHRY and SYGVKD. CDR3 in DNA: TGTGCCATCAGTGAAAGGGACCTCATCTTC. Translation gives CAISERDLIF.

In regard to this clonotype: At one boundary the junction diverges from the germline segment, which might be a read error. J is TRBJ2-2 and V is TRBV5-1; TRBD2 aligns across 7 bases. This CDR3 has 14 residues. In germline, CDR1 is SGHRS, CDR2 YFSETQ. DNA for the CDR3: TGCGCCGGCAGCTTAAGCGGGGACACCGGGGAGCTGTTTTTT. Amino acids: CAGSLSGDTGELFF.

This clonotype was recorded a few times. The chain combines TRBV9 with TRBJ2-5; D gene unclear. Between the trimmed V and J ends, which lost 0 bases and 4 bases, there was a span of 7 bases. The CDR3 is 13 residues long. Germline V gene sequence: CDR1 SGDLS, CDR2 YYNGEE. For the CDR3, the DNA is TGTGCCAGCAGCGTAGGGTCGGGAGAGACCCAGTACTTC. Protein product: CASSVGSGETQYF.

In regard to this clonotype: A much larger clone lies one base from this, so it may be a read error. The chain employs TRBV2 and TRBJ1-1; TRBD1 is a possible D gene (6 bases). The CDR3 runs to 12 residues. The germline V gene encodes CDR1 SNHLY and CDR2 FYNNEI. DNA of the CDR3: TGTGCCGGCAGTGAGGGGGGTTATCAAGCTTTCTTT. Translated: CAGSEGGYQAFF.